These 21 T cell receptor beta chains originate from one sample sequenced in a study of T cells in Graves' hyperthyroidism and ophthalmopathy (dated by TCRdb to about 2019). To prepare the library, multiplex PCR was applied. Sequencing relied on an Illumina HiSeq 2000. The TCR beta CDR3 regions were amplified from RNA transcripts. The first round of RT-PCR for the TCR CDR3 was performed with the HTBI primer set and the Qiagen OneStep RT-PCR kit. In TCRdb, the public reads were trimmed at Q25 with fastp and aligned with MiXCR, with productive beta chains retained. Each CDR3 protein gets just one entry, which takes the most common genes and DNA from the rows behind it. This sample has roughly 640,000 distinct CDR3 sequences in its table, and 16% of those were observed once. The ten largest clones add up to around 3.5% of the sample. The sequencing sample was made of blood. The receptors were gathered from a woman between 35 and 50 years old with Graves' ophthalmopathy.

V usage is TRBV5-1 and J usage is TRBJ1-2; TRBD1 matches 10 bases. Germline V gene data show CDR1 as SGHRS and CDR2 as YFSETQ. The V segment lost 4 bases and the J segment 7 bases; nucleotides outside the gene matches: 10. The CDR3 is made up of 15 amino acids. The CDR3 DNA sequence: TGCGCCAGCAGCGACGGGACAGGGGCTGCTATTGGCTACACCTTC. It yields the protein CASSDGTGAAIGYTF.

This clonotype was seen more than once but under ten times. This chain uses TRBV6-5 with TRBJ2-4; a possible D gene is TRBD1 (5 bases). V lost 4 bases, J lost 2 bases, and 15 bases lay in between. The CDR3 has 16 residues. Germline V CDR1 and CDR2: MNHEY, SVGAGI. The CDR3 region has the DNA TGTGCCAGCAGTTTCGACAAGGGGCTACCCAAAAACATTCAGTACTTC. Translating it yields CASSFDKGLPKNIQYF.

This clonotype was observed many times. The chain employs TRBV6-5 and TRBJ2-7; 11 bases agree with TRBD2. V lost 2 bases to trimming and J lost 7 bases; unmatched junction nucleotides: 7. The CDR3 totals 15 residues. CDR1 and CDR2 (germline): MNHEY, SVGAGI. The CDR3 region has the DNA TGTGCCAGCAGTTACGGGACTAGCGGAGGGGAAGAGCAGTACTTC. Protein product: CASSYGTSGGEEQYF.

This clonotype was observed a handful of times. The chain has TRBV29-1 and TRBJ2-3; 7 bases agree with TRBD2. Trimming took 7 bases from V and 11 from J; bases not matched to a gene: 18. This CDR3 contains 14 residues. Germline CDR1 reads SQVTM; CDR2 reads ANQGSEA. CDR3 loop: CSALGEGGPGLQYF. The CDR3 DNA sequence: TGCAGCGCCCTGGGGGAGGGAGGCCCGGGGCTGCAGTATTTT.

The chain has TRBV7-3 and TRBJ2-3; the match to TRBD2 covers 7 bases. The CDR3 length is 17 residues. The germline CDR1 and CDR2 sequences are SGHTA and FQGTGA. V was clipped by 5 bases and J by 1 base; unmatched bases: 12. The CDR3 spells CASSQGMAGRRTDTQYF. CDR3 DNA: TGTGCCAGCAGCCAAGGGATGGCCGGGAGGCGCACAGATACGCAGTATTTT.

This clonotype was seen repeatedly, ten times or more. This chain joins TRBV5-1 and TRBJ2-2, with 8 bases that match TRBD1. V was clipped by 3 bases and J by 6 bases; unmatched bases: 1. The CDR3 loop spans 13 amino acids. In germline, CDR1 is SGHRS, CDR2 YFSETQ. The CDR3: CASSWTGPGELFF. The CDR3, as DNA: TGCGCCAGCAGCTGGACAGGGCCCGGGGAGCTGTTTTTT.

This clonotype has at least ten counts. This sequence joins TRBV20-1 and TRBJ2-7; 8 bases are shared with TRBD2. This CDR3 contains 15 residues. The V and J ends lost 0 bases and 6 bases, in that order; junction bases with no gene match: 10. Per germline, CDR1 DFQATT and CDR2 SNEGSKA (reference sequence). The CDR3 here is CSARDPGGRTPEQYF. The CDR3 DNA is TGCAGTGCTAGAGATCCGGGCGGGAGGACTCCCGAGCAGTACTTC.

This clonotype has a count of ten or more. V and J are TRBV10-3 and TRBJ2-7; D possibly corresponds to TRBD2 (7 bases). Trimming cost V 2 bases and J 4 bases, with 18 bases left between them. CDR1 ENHRY and CDR2 SYGVKD come from the germline V gene. There are 16 residues in the CDR3. CDR3 protein: CAISEPGQGRDYEQYF. The CDR3 coding sequence is TGTGCCATCAGTGAGCCGGGACAAGGGAGGGATTACGAGCAGTACTTC.

V gene TRBV18 combines with J gene TRBJ2-5; 11 bases match TRBD2. The CDR3 consists of 17 residues. Germline V CDR1 and CDR2: KGHSH, LQKENI. The trim removed 0 bases at V and 5 bases at J, leaving 8 bases unmatched. CDR3 in amino acids: CASSPPTASGRKETQYF. CDR3 nucleotides: TGTGCCAGCTCACCACCGACGGCTAGCGGGAGGAAGGAGACCCAGTACTTC.

The chain couples TRBV10-3 to TRBJ2-2, with D possibly TRBD1 on 6 matching bases. CDR3 length equals 15 residues. Per germline, CDR1 ENHRY and CDR2 SYGVKD. V dropped 3 bases and J dropped 7 bases, with 15 bases sitting between them. CDR3 nucleotide sequence: TGTGCCATCAGTGAATCACAGGGTGGTGTCGGGGAGCTGTTTTTT. Its protein is CAISESQGGVGELFF.

This clonotype was recorded many times. This chain connects TRBV2 to TRBJ2-3, with 7 bases lining up with TRBD1. CDR3 length: 15 amino acids. The V and J ends lost 2 bases and 4 bases, in that order; junction bases with no gene match: 6. From germline, CDR1 is SNHLY and CDR2 FYNNEI. The DNA of the CDR3 is TGTGCCAGCAGTGAACGAGGGGGCGAGGCAGATACGCAGTATTTT. Protein sequence: CASSERGGEADTQYF.

There are many counts of this clonotype. The chain has TRBV6-5 and TRBJ1-5; D is undetermined. V lost 0 bases to trimming and J lost 3 bases, with 12 bases between them. Germline assignment: CDR1 MNHEY and CDR2 SVGAGI. The CDR3 consists of 16 residues. CDR3 sequence: CASSYSSGRTNQPQHF. CDR3 sequence (DNA): TGTGCCAGCAGTTACTCGAGTGGGCGCACCAATCAGCCCCAGCATTTT.

V gene TRBV7-3 combines with J gene TRBJ2-1; the D gene is possibly TRBD2 (6 bases). The CDR3 is 13 amino acids. Trimming took off 5 bases at V and 10 bases at J, with 15 bases between the two ends. Germline V gene lookup returns CDR1 SGHTA and CDR2 FQGTGA. CDR3 nucleotides: TGTGCCAGCAGCCCCGGCGGGGTAGGGGAGCAGTTCTTC. Protein: CASSPGGVGEQFF.

The chain is built from TRBV6-1 and TRBJ2-1; the match to TRBD2 covers 13 bases. The V gene end was trimmed by 2 bases and the J gene end by 7 bases; junction bases not matched to a gene: 5. The CDR3 is made up of 16 amino acids. Germline CDR1 reads MNHNS; CDR2 reads SASEGT. For the CDR3, the DNA is TGTGCCAGCAGTGAAAGCACTAGCGGGGGGGGTAATGAGCAGTTCTTC. Its translation is CASSESTSGGGNEQFF.

This clonotype was counted ten times or more. This chain uses TRBV11-2 with TRBJ1-6; 9 nucleotides line up with TRBD1. CDR1 and CDR2 (germline): SGHAT, FQNNGV. CDR3 size: 16 residues. Losses at the gene ends were 5 bases for V and 4 bases for J; bases not matched to a gene: 6. CDR3 sequence: CASSPGQGSYNSPLHF. The DNA of the CDR3 is TGTGCCAGCAGCCCGGGACAGGGTTCATATAATTCACCCCTCCACTTT.

The V call is TRBV4-1, the J call TRBJ2-2; D not resolved. V dropped 3 bases and J dropped 7 bases, with 18 bases sitting between them. The CDR3 is made up of 16 amino acids. Germline lookup yields CDR1 MGHRA and CDR2 YSYEKL. The CDR3 reads CASSHFPGPPGGELFF. In DNA form, the CDR3 reads TGCGCCAGCAGCCATTTTCCCGGGCCCCCGGGCGGGGAGCTGTTTTTT.

This clonotype occurred a few times. The chain employs TRBV6-7 and TRBJ2-1, with 9 positions matching TRBD2. TRBV6-7 is designated an ORF whose function remains uncertain. The V segment lost 2 bases and the J segment 9 bases; nucleotides outside the gene matches: 8. The length of the CDR3 is 15 residues. The CDR3 loop reads CASSYKAGGPCEQFF. Written as DNA, the CDR3 is TGTGCCAGCAGTTACAAGGCGGGGGGGCCCTGTGAGCAGTTCTTC.

This clonotype was recorded at least ten times. The CDR3 DNA reads as TGTGCCAGCAAGTCCGGGACAGGCTACAATGAGCAGTTCTTC. It encodes CASKSGTGYNEQFF. The rearrangement links TRBV28 to TRBJ2-1, with TRBD1 identical over 8 bases. J was trimmed by 3 bases and V by 7 bases; bases with no gene match: 5. From germline, CDR1 is MDHEN and CDR2 SYDVKM. This CDR3 comprises 14 residues.

Comment on this clonotype: A read error is possible here, since a much larger clone lies one base away. The chain uses TRBV3-1 and TRBJ1-1, with 9 bases matching TRBD1. The CDR3 consists of 14 residues. V trimming: 5 bases; J trimming: 6 bases; junction bases outside the gene matches: 7. CDR1 LGHDT and CDR2 YNNKEL come from the germline V gene (reference sequence). CDR3 nucleotides: TGTGCCAGCAGCAGACAGGGGGGGGTAGCTGAAGCTTTCTTT. Residues: CASSRQGGVAEAFF.

Ten or more counts support this clonotype. This chain links TRBV18 with TRBJ1-2; D is ambiguous. The germline V gene has CDR1 KGHSH and CDR2 LQKENI. The CDR3 runs to 13 residues. V was shortened by 3 bases and J by 2 bases, with 7 bases between the two germline ends. The CDR3 is CASSPGENYGYTF. CDR3 coding DNA: TGTGCCAGCTCACCTGGGGAGAACTATGGCTACACCTTC. The whole variable domain, remainder taken from reference TRBV18 and TRBJ1-2, is NAGVMQNPRHLVRRRGQEARLRCSPMKGHSHVYWYRQLPEEGLKFMVYLQKENIIDESGMPKERFSAEFPKEGPSILRIQQVVRGDSAAYFCASSPGENYGYTFGSGTRLTVV.

This chain links TRBV6-2 or TRBV6-3 with TRBJ1-1, with TRBD1 matching 11 bases. The CDR3 has 15 residues. Unmatched junction bases numbered 6, after V lost 5 bases and J lost 4 bases. Germline V gene lookup returns CDR1 MNHEY and CDR2 SVGEGT. This CDR3 reads CASSPGQGVGTEAFF. The CDR3 region has the DNA TGTGCCAGCAGTCCGGGACAGGGGGTCGGCACTGAAGCTTTCTTT.